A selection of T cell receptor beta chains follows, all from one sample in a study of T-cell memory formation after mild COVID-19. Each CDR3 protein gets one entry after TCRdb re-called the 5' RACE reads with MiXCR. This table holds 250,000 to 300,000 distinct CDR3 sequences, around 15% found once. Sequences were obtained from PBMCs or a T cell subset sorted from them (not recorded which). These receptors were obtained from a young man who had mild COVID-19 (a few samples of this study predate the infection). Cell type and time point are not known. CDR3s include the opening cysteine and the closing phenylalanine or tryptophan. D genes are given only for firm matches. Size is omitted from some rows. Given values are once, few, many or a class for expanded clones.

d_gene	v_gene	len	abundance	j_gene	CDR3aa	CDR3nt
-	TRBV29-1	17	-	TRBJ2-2	CSVEGLVDDGNTGELFF	TGCAGCGTTGAGGGTCTTGTGGATGACGGAAACACCGGGGAGCTGTTTTTT
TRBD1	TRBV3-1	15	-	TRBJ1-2	CASSPGKTGYYGYTF	TGTGCCAGCAGTCCGGGGAAGACAGGGTACTATGGCTACACCTTC
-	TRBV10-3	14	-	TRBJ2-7	CAISSGKSSYEQYF	TGTGCCATCAGCTCAGGCAAGAGCTCCTACGAGCAGTACTTC
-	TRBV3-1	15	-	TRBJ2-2	CASSPWTENTGELFF	TGTGCCAGCAGCCCCTGGACGGAGAACACCGGGGAGCTGTTTTTT
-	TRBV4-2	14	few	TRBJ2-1	CASSPQQTYNEQFF	TGTGCCAGCAGCCCCCAGCAAACCTACAATGAGCAGTTCTTC
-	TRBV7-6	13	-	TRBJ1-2	CASSTRAGNGYTF	TGTGCCAGCAGCACCCGTGCGGGGAATGGCTACACCTTC
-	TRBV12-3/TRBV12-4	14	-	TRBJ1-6	CASRDTNSGSPLHF	TGTGCCAGCAGGGACACGAACTCCGGCTCACCCCTCCACTTT
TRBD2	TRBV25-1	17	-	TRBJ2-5	CASSEGTSGRLQETQYF	TGTGCCAGCAGTGAGGGGACTAGCGGAAGACTCCAAGAGACCCAGTACTTC
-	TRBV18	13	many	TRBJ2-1	CASSPPGAGQQFF	TGTGCCAGCTCACCACCGGGGGCAGGGCAGCAGTTCTTC
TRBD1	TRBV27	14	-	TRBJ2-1	CASSPGTEYNEQFF	TGTGCCAGCAGTCCCGGGACAGAGTACAATGAGCAGTTCTTC